These 26 T cell receptor beta chains were sequenced from one sample in a study of early T cells in non-severe SARS-CoV-2 infection. TCRdb fed the 5' RACE reads into MiXCR, producing one record per CDR3 protein. The sample carries 48,000 or so distinct CDR3 sequences, 6.2% recorded once. The sample in question was whole blood, obtained at baseline. All receptors derive from an adult who was a healthcare worker with PCR-confirmed SARS-CoV-2 infection or an uninfected control (not recorded which).

The sample holds a few counts of this clonotype. For the CDR3, the DNA is TGTGCCAGCAGCTTATCAGGGGGCTCGTATAGCAATCAGCCCCAGCATTTT. It encodes CASSLSGGSYSNQPQHF. V and J are TRBV5-6 and TRBJ1-5; 8 positions match TRBD1. CDR3 length: 17 residues. CDR1 is SGHDT, CDR2 YYEEEE, per germline. Trimming at V came to 2 bases and at J to 0 bases, leaving 7 bases not matched to a gene. The full variable domain, in which reference TRBV5-6 and TRBJ1-5 provide the parts outside the CDR3, is DAGVTQSPTHLIKTRGQQVTLRCSPKSGHDTVSWYQQALGQGPQFIFQYYEEEERQRGNFPDRFSGHQFPNYSSELNVNALLLGDSALYLCASSLSGGSYSNQPQHFGDGTRLSIL.

In its sample, this clonotype was seen many times. V usage is TRBV7-9 and J usage is TRBJ2-7; the D is unclear. With 2 bases removed from V and 4 bases from J, the gap between germline ends came to 12 bases. Germline loops: CDR1 SEHNR, CDR2 FQNEAQ (reference sequence). This CDR3 spans 14 amino acids. CDR3 coding DNA: TGTGCCAGCAGCTTATCGGCCGGGTGGTACGAGCAGTACTTC. It encodes CASSLSAGWYEQYF.

The chain recombines TRBV20-1 with TRBJ1-5; 8 positions agree with TRBD1. With 1 base clipped from V and 9 bases from J, the junction kept 8 bases outside the gene matches. The germline V gene encodes CDR1 DFQATT and CDR2 SNEGSKA (reference sequence). This CDR3 has 14 amino acids. The CDR3 DNA reads as TGCAGTGCTAGAGGGACAGGGACCCTTCGGCCCCAGCATTTT. Its protein product is CSARGTGTLRPQHF.

This clonotype came up many times. The J gene is TRBJ2-4, the V gene TRBV7-2; D possibly uses TRBD1 or TRBD2 (5 bases each). This CDR3 is 13 amino acids long. Germline V lookup: CDR1 SGHTA, CDR2 FQGNSA. The germline V and J ends were trimmed by 5 bases and 7 bases, with 12 bases remaining between them. The CDR3, as DNA: TGTGCCAGCAGCCCCGGGGCCTCGAACATTCAGTACTTC. It encodes CASSPGASNIQYF.

The genes are TRBV29-1 and TRBJ1-2, with D unresolved. Between the trimmed V and J ends, which lost 5 bases and 2 bases, there was a span of 9 bases. Germline V lookup: CDR1 SQVTM, CDR2 ANQGSEA. The CDR3 runs to 12 residues. DNA of the CDR3: TGCAGCGTTCTTTCGGGGAACTATGGCTACACCTTC. This gives the protein CSVLSGNYGYTF.

J is TRBJ2-7 and V is TRBV28; 9 positions agree with TRBD1. V lost 6 bases, J lost 0 bases, and 0 bases stayed unmatched. This CDR3 has 13 amino acids. Germline assignment: CDR1 MDHEN and CDR2 SYDVKM. CDR3 sequence reads: CASRGQGSYEQYF. The CDR3 bases are TGTGCCAGCAGGGGACAGGGCTCCTACGAGCAGTACTTC.

This chain links TRBV10-3 with TRBJ2-5; 8 nucleotides agree with TRBD1. V trimming: 0 bases; J trimming: 0 bases; junction bases outside the gene matches: 3. This CDR3 region has 16 residues. CDR1 is ENHRY, CDR2 SYGVKD, per germline. The CDR3 DNA is TGTGCCATCAGTGAGTCCCGACAGGGGAACCAAGAGACCCAGTACTTC. It is translated as CAISESRQGNQETQYF.

The chain has TRBV7-9 and TRBJ2-7; 11 bases align to TRBD2. CDR1 is SEHNR, CDR2 FQNEAQ, per germline (reference sequence). CDR3 length: 17 amino acids. The trim removed 2 bases at V and 1 base at J, leaving 7 bases unmatched. The CDR3 sequence: CASSLTGTSGLSYEQYF. The DNA for the CDR3 is TGTGCCAGCAGCTTAACGGGGACTAGCGGACTATCCTACGAGCAGTACTTC. Combining the CDR3 with reference TRBV7-9 and TRBJ2-7 gives the whole variable domain DTGVSQNPRHKITKRGQNVTFRCDPISEHNRLYWYRQTLGQGPEFLTYFQNEAQLEKSRLLSDRFSAERPKGSFSTLEIQRTEQGDSAMYLCASSLTGTSGLSYEQYFGPGTRLTVT.

This clonotype was counted a few times. The CDR3 loop is CASSYSVATYEQYF. DNA of the CDR3: TGTGCCAGCAGTTACTCGGTTGCGACCTACGAGCAGTACTTC. The chain is built from TRBV6-5 and TRBJ2-7, with D uncertain. V was clipped by 0 bases and J by 2 bases, with 8 bases between them. The CDR3 is made up of 14 amino acids. The germline V gene has CDR1 MNHEY and CDR2 SVGAGI.

This clonotype was picked up many times. The rearrangement joins TRBV20-1 to TRBJ1-1, with D possibly matching TRBD1 (5 bases). V lost 6 bases and J 9 bases, leaving 26 bases between the germline ends. This CDR3 contains 15 residues. The germline V gene encodes CDR1 DFQATT and CDR2 SNEGSKA (reference sequence). The DNA for the CDR3 is TGCAGTGCCCCCGTGGGGCAGTCGGCCACGGACCAAGCTTTCTTT. Amino acids: CSAPVGQSATDQAFF.

The chain has TRBV5-6 and TRBJ2-5; D gene unclear. Trimming shortened V by 0 bases and J by 5 bases, and 5 bases separated the two germline ends. CDR1 SGHDT and CDR2 YYEEEE come from the germline V gene. The CDR3 has 12 residues. The CDR3 loop is CASSLAPETQYF. Written as DNA, the CDR3 is TGTGCCAGCAGCTTGGCCCCGGAGACCCAGTACTTC.

CDR3 in DNA: TGCAGTGCTAGAAACGAGGATAGGGCGGTCGAGCAGTACTTC. This encodes CSARNEDRAVEQYF. J is TRBJ2-7 and V is TRBV20-1; D is uncertain. V dropped 2 bases and J dropped 6 bases, with 17 bases sitting between them. The CDR3 is 14 residues long. Germline V gene lookup returns CDR1 DFQATT and CDR2 SNEGSKA (reference sequence).

This clonotype was counted a few times. The germline gene is not matched at one end of the junction; a read error may be the cause. V and J are TRBV4-3 and TRBJ2-2, with D possibly TRBD1 on 6 matching bases. CDR1 and CDR2 (germline): LGHNA, YSLEER. The CDR3 has 17 residues. Written as DNA, the CDR3 is TGCGCCAGCAGCCCCAGGGTATGGACAGAGAACACCGGGGAGCCGTTTTTT. It yields the protein CASSPRVWTENTGEPFF.

The chain links TRBV6-1 to TRBJ1-1, with D tentatively TRBD1 (6 bases). The length of the CDR3 is 14 residues. V lost 5 bases and J 2 bases, leaving 12 bases between the germline ends. Per the germline V gene, CDR1 is MNHNS and CDR2 is SASEGT. In DNA, the CDR3 is TGTGCCAGCAGTATAAGGACAGATAACACTGAAGCTTTCTTT. Amino acid sequence: CASSIRTDNTEAFF.

The chain carries TRBV9 and TRBJ1-1, with D unresolved. Looked up from germline, CDR1 is SGDLS and CDR2 is YYNGEE. The V end lost 3 bases, the J end lost 9 bases, and 9 bases lay between the germline ends. The CDR3 is made up of 11 amino acids. The CDR3 protein is CASSAEGKAFF. CDR3 DNA: TGTGCCAGCAGCGCAGAAGGGAAAGCTTTCTTT. Based on the CDR3 plus reference TRBV9 and TRBJ1-1, the full variable domain is DSGVTQTPKHLITATGQRVTLRCSPRSGDLSVYWYQQSLDQGLQFLIQYYNGEERAKGNILERFSAQQFPDLHSELNLSSLELGDSALYFCASSAEGKAFFGQGTRLTVV.

This clonotype showed up just a few times. The chain employs TRBV28 and TRBJ2-2, with D unclear. Germline V lookup: CDR1 MDHEN, CDR2 SYDVKM. The CDR3 totals 19 residues. Trimming pared 5 bases from V and 0 bases from J, leaving 22 bases between. CDR3 coding DNA: TGTGCCAGCAGTCCCCGGGCACACCGATTCGGGTCGAACACCGGGGAGCTGTTTTTT. Translating it yields CASSPRAHRFGSNTGELFF.

This clonotype appeared a few times. The chain links TRBV7-8 to TRBJ2-5, with D perhaps TRBD2 (5 bases). Trimming stripped 3 bases from V and 4 bases from J, with 12 bases between. Looked up from germline, CDR1 is SGHVS and CDR2 is FQNEAQ. The CDR3 contains 14 residues. DNA of the CDR3: TGTGCCAGCAGCTTGGCCCACGGAGGAGAGACCCAGTACTTC. Residues: CASSLAHGGETQYF.

This clonotype has ten or more counts. This chain uses TRBV7-2 with TRBJ1-2; possible D gene TRBD1, 5 bases. This CDR3 is built from 12 residues. Trimming took off 2 bases at V and 7 bases at J, with 8 bases between the two ends. Germline CDR1 is SGHTA and CDR2 is FQGNSA. CDR3 DNA: TGTGCCAGCAGCTTAATACAGGCTGGCTACACCTTC. Translating it yields CASSLIQAGYTF.

This clonotype has a count of ten or more. The chain links TRBV24-1 to TRBJ2-3; tentative D call: TRBD2 (6 bases). From germline, CDR1 is KGHDR and CDR2 SFDVKD. Deletions cut 5 bases from V and 2 bases from J, with 10 bases between. This CDR3 has 14 amino acids. The CDR3 DNA is TGTGCCACCAGTGGAGGACTACTCACAGATACGCAGTATTTT. The encoded protein is CATSGGLLTDTQYF.

This chain uses TRBV27 with TRBJ2-3, with unresolved D. Germline V CDR1 and CDR2: MNHEY, SMNVEV (reference sequence). This CDR3 has 11 amino acids. The V end lost 10 bases, the J end lost 5 bases, and 10 bases lay between the germline ends. The CDR3 nucleotides are TGTGCCATCCGTAATGGAGATACGCAGTATTTT. Translated, it gives CAIRNGDTQYF.

This clonotype was observed at least ten times. The chain carries TRBV19 and TRBJ2-6; D is ambiguous. V gave up 5 bases and J gave up 1 base, with 6 bases separating them. In germline, CDR1 is LNHDA, CDR2 SQIVND (reference sequence). The CDR3 consists of 14 residues. The CDR3 DNA sequence: TGTGCCAGTAGTTACTCTTCTGGGGCCAACGTCCTGACTTTC. Protein sequence: CASSYSSGANVLTF.

This clonotype was counted many times. The chain is built from TRBV9 and TRBJ2-5, with 9 bases aligning to TRBD2. The CDR3 totals 15 residues. Germline trimming cut 0 bases from V and 2 bases from J; bases unmatched to any gene: 2. Germline CDR1 is SGDLS and CDR2 is YYNGEE. CDR3 sequence (DNA): TGTGCCAGCAGCGTAGACGCGGGGGGGCAAGAGACCCAGTACTTC. It is translated as CASSVDAGGQETQYF.

This clonotype was seen ten or more times. The V and J genes are TRBV19 and TRBJ2-2, with a weak D call TRBD1 (5 bases). The CDR3 totals 15 residues. The germline gives CDR1 LNHDA, CDR2 SQIVND (reference sequence). Trimming pared 7 bases from V and 0 bases from J, leaving 12 bases between. The CDR3 bases are TGTGCCAGTACTCTCGGACACTCGAACACCGGGGAGCTGTTTTTT. It specifies CASTLGHSNTGELFF.

This clonotype qualifies as medium-sized. V is TRBV27 and J is TRBJ1-2; no reliable D call. This CDR3 region has 13 residues. Germline CDR1 and CDR2: MNHEY and SMNVEV (reference sequence). V was pared by 3 bases and J by 2 bases, with 7 bases between. The CDR3 DNA is TGTGCCAGCAGTTTCGAGGGAAACTATGGCTACACCTTC. This gives the protein CASSFEGNYGYTF.

This chain joins TRBV20-1 and TRBJ1-1; 8 nucleotides agree with TRBD1. The CDR3 has 15 residues. V dropped 3 bases and J dropped 5; count of bases not matched to a gene: 11. Germline CDR1 DFQATT, CDR2 SNEGSKA (reference sequence). In DNA form, the CDR3 reads TGCAGTGCTAGTGTCGTTCAGGGGGCTGGAACTGAAGCTTTCTTT. It specifies CSASVVQGAGTEAFF.

The rearrangement links TRBV7-6 to TRBJ2-7; D not certain. Germline values: CDR1 SGHVS, CDR2 FNYEAQ. The CDR3 has 13 amino acids. Between the trimmed V and J ends, which lost 0 bases and 6 bases, there was a span of 9 bases. CDR3 loop: CASSLATGGEQYF. CDR3 DNA: TGTGCCAGCAGCTTAGCGACGGGTGGCGAGCAGTACTTC.